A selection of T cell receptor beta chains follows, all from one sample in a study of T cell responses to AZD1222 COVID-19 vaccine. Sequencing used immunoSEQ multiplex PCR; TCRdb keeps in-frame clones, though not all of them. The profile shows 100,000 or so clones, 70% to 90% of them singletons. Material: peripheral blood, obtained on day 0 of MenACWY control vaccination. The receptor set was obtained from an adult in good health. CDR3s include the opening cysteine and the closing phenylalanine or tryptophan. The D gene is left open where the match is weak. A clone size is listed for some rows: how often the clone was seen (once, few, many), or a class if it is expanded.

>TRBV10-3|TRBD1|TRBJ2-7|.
CAILGQGGYEQYF
TGTGCCATTTTAGGACAGGGGGGCTACGAGCAGTACTTC
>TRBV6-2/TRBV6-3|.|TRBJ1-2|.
CASTPPGNRGYTF
TGTGCCAGCACCCCCCCAGGGAATCGCGGCTACACCTTC
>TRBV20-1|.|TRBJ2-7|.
CSPRSSYEQYF
TGCAGTCCGAGGAGCTCCTACGAGCAGTACTTC
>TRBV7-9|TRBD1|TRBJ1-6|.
CASSLGDRVYSPLHF
TGTGCCAGCAGCTTAGGGGACAGGGTATATTCACCCCTCCACTTT
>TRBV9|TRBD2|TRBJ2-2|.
CASSVGTSGNSGAGELFF
TGTGCCAGCAGCGTCGGGACTAGCGGGAATTCAGGCGCCGGGGAGCTGTTTTTT
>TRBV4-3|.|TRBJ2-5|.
CASSQGALGGGGETQYF
TGCGCCAGCAGCCAAGGAGCTCTAGGGGGGGGCGGTGAGACCCAGTACTTC
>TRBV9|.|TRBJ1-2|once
CASGDWNGYTF
TGTGCCAGCGGGGATTGGAATGGCTACACCTTC
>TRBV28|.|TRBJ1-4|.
CASSPQGRGEKLFF
TGTGCCAGCAGCCCCCAAGGTCGGGGTGAAAAACTGTTTTTT
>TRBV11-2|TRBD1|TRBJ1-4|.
CASSSRQGELEKLFF
TGTGCCAGCAGCTCGCGACAGGGGGAGTTAGAAAAACTGTTTTTT
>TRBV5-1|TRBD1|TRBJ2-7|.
CASSGGTGPYEQYF
TGCGCCAGCAGCGGCGGGACAGGGCCATACGAGCAGTACTTC
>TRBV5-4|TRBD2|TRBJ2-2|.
CASSPRLAVTTGELFF
TGTGCCAGCAGCCCCAGACTAGCGGTCACCACCGGGGAGCTGTTTTTT
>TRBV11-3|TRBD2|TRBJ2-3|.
CASSLDAAGGPNTDTQYF
TGTGCCAGCAGCTTAGATGCAGCGGGAGGGCCTAACACAGATACGCAGTATTTT
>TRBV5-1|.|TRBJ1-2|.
CASSLDGGPYGYTF
TGCGCCAGCAGCTTGGATGGGGGTCCCTATGGCTACACCTTC
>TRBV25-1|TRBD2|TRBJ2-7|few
CASSAPSGGSYEQYF
TGTGCCAGCAGTGCGCCTAGCGGGGGGTCCTACGAGCAGTACTTC
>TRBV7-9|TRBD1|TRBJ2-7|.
CASSLGAGQGAFSYEQYF
TGTGCCAGCAGCTTAGGAGCCGGGCAGGGGGCCTTCTCCTACGAGCAGTACTTC
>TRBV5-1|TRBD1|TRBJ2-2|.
CASSPTGVRNTGELFF
TGCGCCAGCAGCCCGACAGGGGTAAGGAACACCGGGGAGCTGTTTTTT
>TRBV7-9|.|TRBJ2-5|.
CASSPQGLQETQYF
TGTGCCAGCAGCCCCCAGGGCCTACAAGAGACCCAGTACTTC
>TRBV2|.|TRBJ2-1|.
CASSEGERSRGQFF
TGTGCCAGCAGTGAAGGCGAACGGAGCCGAGGGCAGTTCTTC
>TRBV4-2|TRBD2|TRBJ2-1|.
CASSQALAGGYNEQFF
TGTGCCAGCAGCCAAGCGTTAGCGGGGGGGTACAATGAGCAGTTCTTC
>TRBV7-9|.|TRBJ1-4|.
CASSPGGEKLFF
TGTGCCAGCAGCCCGGGAGGTGAAAAACTGTTTTTT
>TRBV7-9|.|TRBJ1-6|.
CASTSEEAPLHF
TGTGCCAGCACCTCGGAAGAGGCACCCCTCCACTTT
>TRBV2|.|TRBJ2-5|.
CASSSDAETQYF
TGTGCCAGCAGCTCGGACGCGGAGACCCAGTACTTC
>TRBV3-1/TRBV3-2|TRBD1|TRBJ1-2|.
CASSQVTGDGYTF
TGTGCCAGCAGCCAAGTCACAGGGGATGGCTACACCTTC
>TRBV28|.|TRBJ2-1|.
CASRVVGLGAYNEQFF
TGTGCCAGCAGGGTTGTTGGGCTAGGGGCCTACAATGAGCAGTTCTTC
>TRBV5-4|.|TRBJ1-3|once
CASSLERAGNTIYF
TGTGCCAGCAGCTTGGAGCGAGCTGGAAACACCATATATTTT
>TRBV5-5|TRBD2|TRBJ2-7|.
CASSLATSGSMPYEQYF
TGTGCCAGCAGCTTGGCCACTAGCGGGAGCATGCCCTACGAGCAGTACTTC
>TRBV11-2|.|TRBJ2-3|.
CASSLARRGTDTQYF
TGTGCCAGCAGCTTGGCGCGGAGAGGCACAGATACGCAGTATTTT
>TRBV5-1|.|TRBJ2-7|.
CASSSSDITYEQYF
TGCGCCAGCAGCTCCTCGGACATCACCTACGAGCAGTACTTC
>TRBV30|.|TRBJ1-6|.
CAWASGLDGPLHF
TGTGCCTGGGCCTCCGGGCTAGATGGTCCCCTCCACTTT
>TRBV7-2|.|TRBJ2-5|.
CASSPEGVPGETQYF
TGTGCCAGCAGCCCCGAAGGGGTACCAGGGGAGACCCAGTACTTC
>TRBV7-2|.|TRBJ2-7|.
CASSLAATARGEQYF
TGTGCCAGCAGCTTAGCAGCGACAGCGAGGGGCGAGCAGTACTTC
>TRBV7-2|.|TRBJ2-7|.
CASSLNQGEGRNEQYF
TGTGCCAGCAGCTTAAATCAGGGGGAGGGCCGGAACGAGCAGTACTTC
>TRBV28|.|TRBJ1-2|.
CASGGGYTF
TGTGCCAGCGGGGGAGGCTACACCTTC
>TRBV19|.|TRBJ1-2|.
CASSIQGIGGYTF
TGTGCCAGTAGTATCCAGGGTATCGGTGGCTACACCTTC
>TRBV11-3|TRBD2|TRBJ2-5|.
CASSFRGDSLGGETQYF
TGTGCCAGCAGCTTCAGAGGAGACTCGCTGGGAGGGGAGACCCAGTACTTC
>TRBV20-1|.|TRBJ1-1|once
CSASLGTTEAFF
TGCAGTGCTAGTCTGGGGACCACTGAAGCTTTCTTT
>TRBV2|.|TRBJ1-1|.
CASSELASTEAFF
TGTGCCAGCAGTGAACTTGCTTCCACTGAAGCTTTCTTT
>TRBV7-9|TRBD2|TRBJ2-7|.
CAGRRLAGDSYEQYF
TGTGCCGGGCGTCGTCTAGCGGGGGACTCCTACGAGCAGTACTTC
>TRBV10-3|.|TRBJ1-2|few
CAISESTGNYGYTF
TGTGCCATCAGTGAGTCGACAGGCAACTATGGCTACACCTTC
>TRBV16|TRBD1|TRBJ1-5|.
CASSQSGTGSQPQHF
TGTGCCAGCAGCCAATCTGGGACAGGGAGTCAGCCCCAGCATTTT
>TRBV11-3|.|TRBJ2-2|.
CASSAGEFTGELFF
TGTGCCAGCAGCGCTGGAGAGTTCACCGGGGAGCTGTTTTTT
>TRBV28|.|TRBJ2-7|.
CAPGRFSTYEQYF
TGTGCCCCTGGGAGGTTTTCCACCTACGAGCAGTACTTC
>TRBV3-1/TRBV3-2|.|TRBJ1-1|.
CASSQEGTEAFF
TGTGCCAGCAGCCAAGAAGGCACTGAAGCTTTCTTT
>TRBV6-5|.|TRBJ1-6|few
CASSSKNSPLHF
TGTGCCAGCAGTTCCAAGAATTCACCCCTCCACTTT
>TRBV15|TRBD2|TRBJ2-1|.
CATSREWAGDEQFF
TGTGCCACCAGCAGAGAATGGGCGGGAGATGAGCAGTTCTTC
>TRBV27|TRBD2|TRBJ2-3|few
CASSPPPGTSGGFVNTQYF
TGTGCCAGCAGTCCTCCCCCCGGGACTAGCGGGGGGTTCGTGAATACGCAGTATTTT
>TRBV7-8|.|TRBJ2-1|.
CASSLLHTEQFF
TGTGCCAGCAGCTTACTCCATACTGAGCAGTTCTTC
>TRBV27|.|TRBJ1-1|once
CASSLSYPRGEENTEAFF
TGTGCCAGCAGTTTATCGTATCCGCGGGGGGAAGAGAACACTGAAGCTTTCTTT
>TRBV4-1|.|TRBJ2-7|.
CASSQVTGHEQYF
TGCGCCAGCAGCCAAGTGACAGGTCACGAGCAGTACTTC
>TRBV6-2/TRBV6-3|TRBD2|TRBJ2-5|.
CASSGTAGPSETQYF
TGTGCCAGCAGTGGAACAGCGGGACCGTCGGAGACCCAGTACTTC
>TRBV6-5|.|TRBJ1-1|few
CASSPASSVNTEAFF
TGTGCCAGCAGTCCCGCCAGCTCAGTGAACACTGAAGCTTTCTTT
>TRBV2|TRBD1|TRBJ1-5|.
CASSQGAEQPQHF
TGTGCCAGCAGTCAGGGGGCAGAGCAGCCCCAGCATTTT